This TCR beta chain was identified during a study of technical replicates of blood from a few donors. Trimming took off 2 bases at V and 0 bases at J, with 17 bases between the two ends. The CDR3 length is 17 residues. The germline V gene encodes CDR1 LGHNA and CDR2 YSLEER. Some clones are missing from TCRdb's copy, which holds only in-frame ones; the method was immunoSEQ multiplex PCR. Found here are more than 65,000 clones, 96% of them singletons; the top ten hold roughly 0.34%. The genes are TRBV4-3 and TRBJ2-7; perhaps TRBD2 as D (5 bases). The source material was T cells isolated from PBMCs. The clonotype comes from a human donor in good health. CDR3 bases: TGCGCCAGCAGCCAAAGGACGGGAACGCTAAGCTCCTACGAGCAGTACTTC. Amino acids: CASSQRTGTLSSYEQYF.